Described below is a single T cell receptor beta chain sequence and its context. The sample comes from a study of blood T cell repertoires in COVID-19. Study-level background: The United States, Italy and Spain were the sources of the acute and convalescent COVID-19 samples.

V was cut by 3 bases and J by 5 bases, with 13 bases left in between. CDR1 is MNHEY, CDR2 SMNVEV, per germline (reference sequence). The CDR3 is made up of 14 amino acids. Source study methods: By means of reference gene primer amplification, nucleated cell counts were estimated. The assay was immunoSEQ multiplex PCR, and TCRdb's table has in-frame clones only and misses some. Clone size and the V and J calls come from that table; the DNA yielded D and trimming. Among under 85,000 clones listed, about nine tenths were seen once. Sequencing was carried out using peripheral blood. The rearrangement joins TRBV27 to TRBJ1-1, with D uncertain. The receptor was derived from a man between 65 and 79 years old with active or convalescent COVID-19. The CDR3 sequence: CASSFSGLRTEAFF. The DNA of the CDR3 is TGTGCCAGCAGTTTCTCGGGGTTACGTACTGAAGCTTTCTTT.